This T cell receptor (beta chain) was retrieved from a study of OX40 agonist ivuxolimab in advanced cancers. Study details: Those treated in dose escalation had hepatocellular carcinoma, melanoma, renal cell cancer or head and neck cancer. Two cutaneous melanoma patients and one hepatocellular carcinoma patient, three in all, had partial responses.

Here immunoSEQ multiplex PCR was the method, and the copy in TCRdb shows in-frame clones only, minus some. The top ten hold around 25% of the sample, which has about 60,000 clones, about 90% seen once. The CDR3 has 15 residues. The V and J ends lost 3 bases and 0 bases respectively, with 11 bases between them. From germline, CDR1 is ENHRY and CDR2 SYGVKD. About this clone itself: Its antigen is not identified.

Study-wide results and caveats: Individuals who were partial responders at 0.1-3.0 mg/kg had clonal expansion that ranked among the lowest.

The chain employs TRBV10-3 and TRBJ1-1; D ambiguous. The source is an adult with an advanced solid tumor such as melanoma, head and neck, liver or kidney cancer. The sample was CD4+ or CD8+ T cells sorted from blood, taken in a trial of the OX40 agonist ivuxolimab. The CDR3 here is CAISEWVGMNTEAFF. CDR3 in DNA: TGTGCCATCAGTGAATGGGTTGGAATGAACACTGAAGCTTTCTTT.